The sequence of this TCR beta chain was determined in a study of CD8 T cells in ankylosing spondylitis. From germline, CDR1 is SGHRS and CDR2 YFSETQ. Trimming took 3 bases from V and 8 from J, leaving 12 bases between them. The CDR3 extends over 13 amino acids. Findings and caveats of the study: Characteristic, it appeared, of ankylosing spondylitis blood was a TCR beta motif of roughly eight highly homologous variants.

Concerning this clonotype: The antigen is not known.

Making use of molecular barcodes, quantitative 5'-RACE generated TCR beta libraries. Each CDR3 protein is one row after TCRdb ran MiXCR on the 5' RACE reads. The sample consists of about 540,000 distinct CDR3 sequences, approximately 12% of them appearing once. Sequencing used blood, either unsorted or a sorted T cell fraction (not recorded which). The origin of this receptor is a male donor with ankylosing spondylitis. The genes are TRBV5-1 and TRBJ2-1, with D possibly TRBD1 on 6 matching bases. Here the CDR3 DNA reads TGCGCCAGCAGCTCAGGACAGTACGATGAGCAGTTCTTC. This codes for CASSSGQYDEQFF.